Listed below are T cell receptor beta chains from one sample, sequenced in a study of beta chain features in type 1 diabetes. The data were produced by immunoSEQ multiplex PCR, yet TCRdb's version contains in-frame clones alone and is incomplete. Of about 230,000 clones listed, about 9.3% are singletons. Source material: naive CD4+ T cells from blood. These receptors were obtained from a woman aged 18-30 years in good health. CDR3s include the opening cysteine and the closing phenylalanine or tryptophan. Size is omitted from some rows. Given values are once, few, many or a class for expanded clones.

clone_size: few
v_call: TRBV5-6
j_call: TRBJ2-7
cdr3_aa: CASSLGTLAGGPYEQYF

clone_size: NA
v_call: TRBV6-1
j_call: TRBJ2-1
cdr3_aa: CASGPSYEQFF

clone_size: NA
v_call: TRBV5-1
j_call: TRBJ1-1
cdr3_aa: CASSRGDRDDTEAFF

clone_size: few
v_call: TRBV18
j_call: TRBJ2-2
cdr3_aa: CASSSTGSTGELFF

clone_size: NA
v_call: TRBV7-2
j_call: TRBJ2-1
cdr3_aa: CASSQTSGRVVEQFF

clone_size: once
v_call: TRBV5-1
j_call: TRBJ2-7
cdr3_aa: CASSLPTIAGGTLNYEQYF

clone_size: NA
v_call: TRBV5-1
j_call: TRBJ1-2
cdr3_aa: CASSLAQVTNYGYTF

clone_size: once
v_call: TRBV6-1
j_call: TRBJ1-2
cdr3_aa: CASSVDGNYGYTF

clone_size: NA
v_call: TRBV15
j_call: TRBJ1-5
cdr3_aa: CATSSRRQTIYQPQHF

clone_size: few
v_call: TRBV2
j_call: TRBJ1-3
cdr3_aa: CASRRQSSNTIYF

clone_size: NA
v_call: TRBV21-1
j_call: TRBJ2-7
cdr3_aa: CASELSGIYEQYF

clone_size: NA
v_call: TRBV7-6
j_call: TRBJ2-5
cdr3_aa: CASSLWGGRETQYF

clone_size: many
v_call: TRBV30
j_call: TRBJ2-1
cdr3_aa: CAWSAQGAMSEQFF

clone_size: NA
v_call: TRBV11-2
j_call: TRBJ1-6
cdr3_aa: CASSTGTDNSPLHF

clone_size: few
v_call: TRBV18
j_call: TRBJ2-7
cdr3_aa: CASSPKGGHEQYF

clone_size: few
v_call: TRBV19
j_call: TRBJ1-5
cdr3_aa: CASSNRARGQPQHF